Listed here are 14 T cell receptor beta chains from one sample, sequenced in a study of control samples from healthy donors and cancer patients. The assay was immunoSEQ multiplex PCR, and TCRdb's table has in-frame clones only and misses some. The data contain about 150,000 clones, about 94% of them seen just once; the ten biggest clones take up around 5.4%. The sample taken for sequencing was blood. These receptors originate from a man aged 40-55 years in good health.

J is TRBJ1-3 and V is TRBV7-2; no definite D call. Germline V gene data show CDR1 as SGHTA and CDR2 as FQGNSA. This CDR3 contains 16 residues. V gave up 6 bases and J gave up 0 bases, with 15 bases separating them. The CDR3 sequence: CASSSPPASSGNTIYF. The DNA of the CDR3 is TGTGCCAGCAGTAGTCCGCCGGCGTCCTCTGGAAACACCATATATTTT.

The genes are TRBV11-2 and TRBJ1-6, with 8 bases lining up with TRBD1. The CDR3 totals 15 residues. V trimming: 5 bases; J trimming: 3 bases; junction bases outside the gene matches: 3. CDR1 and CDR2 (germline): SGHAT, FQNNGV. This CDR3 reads CASSRTGGYNSPLHF. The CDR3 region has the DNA TGTGCCAGCAGCAGAACAGGGGGCTATAATTCACCCCTCCACTTT.

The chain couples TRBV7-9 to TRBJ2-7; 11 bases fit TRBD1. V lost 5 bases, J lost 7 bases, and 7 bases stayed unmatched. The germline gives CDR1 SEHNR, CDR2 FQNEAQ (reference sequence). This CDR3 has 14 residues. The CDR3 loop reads CASSHPDRGQEQYF. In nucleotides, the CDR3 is TGTGCCAGCAGCCATCCGGACAGGGGGCAAGAGCAGTACTTC.

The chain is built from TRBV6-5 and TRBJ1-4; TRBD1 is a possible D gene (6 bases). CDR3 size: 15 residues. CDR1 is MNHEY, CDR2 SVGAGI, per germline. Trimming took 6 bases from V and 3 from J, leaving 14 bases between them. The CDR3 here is CASRDRLKANEKLFF. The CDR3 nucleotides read TGTGCCAGCAGAGACAGGTTAAAGGCTAATGAAAAACTGTTTTTT.

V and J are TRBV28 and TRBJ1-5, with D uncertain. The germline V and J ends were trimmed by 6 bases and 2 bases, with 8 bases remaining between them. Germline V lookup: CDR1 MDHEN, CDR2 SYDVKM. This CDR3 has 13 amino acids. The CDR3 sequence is CASSRVRNQPQHF. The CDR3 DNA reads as TGTGCCAGCAGCCGGGTCCGCAATCAGCCCCAGCATTTT.

The CDR3 DNA sequence: TGTGCCAGTAGGGGGGGTTTCGGGGCCAAAAACATTCAGTACTTC. It encodes CASRGGFGAKNIQYF. V is TRBV19 and J is TRBJ2-4; D possibly corresponds to TRBD2 (6 bases). Per the germline V gene, CDR1 is LNHDA and CDR2 is SQIVND (reference sequence). The CDR3 is 15 residues long. The ends were cut back, 6 bases at V and 1 base at J, with 13 bases in the middle.

CDR3 nucleotides: TGTGCCACACGGGACCCTGCGGGGCCCCAGCATTTT. Protein product: CATRDPAGPQHF. This rearrangement joins TRBV27 to TRBJ1-5; a possible D gene is TRBD1 (5 bases). Germline CDR1 MNHEY, CDR2 SMNVEV (reference sequence). The ends were cut back, 10 bases at V and 9 bases at J, with 16 bases in the middle. The CDR3 length is 12 residues.

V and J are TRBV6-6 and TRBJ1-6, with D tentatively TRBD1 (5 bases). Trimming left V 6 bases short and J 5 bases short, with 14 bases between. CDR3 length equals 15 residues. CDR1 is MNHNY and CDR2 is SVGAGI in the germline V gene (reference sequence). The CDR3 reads CASSTWGGDNSPLHF. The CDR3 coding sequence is TGTGCCAGCAGCACCTGGGGGGGGGATAATTCACCCCTCCACTTT.

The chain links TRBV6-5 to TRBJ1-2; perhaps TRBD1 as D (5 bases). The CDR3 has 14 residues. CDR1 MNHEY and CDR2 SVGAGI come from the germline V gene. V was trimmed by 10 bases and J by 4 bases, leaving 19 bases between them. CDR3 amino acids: CATDPRERVYGYTF. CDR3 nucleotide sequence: TGTGCCACAGACCCCAGGGAAAGGGTCTATGGCTACACCTTC.

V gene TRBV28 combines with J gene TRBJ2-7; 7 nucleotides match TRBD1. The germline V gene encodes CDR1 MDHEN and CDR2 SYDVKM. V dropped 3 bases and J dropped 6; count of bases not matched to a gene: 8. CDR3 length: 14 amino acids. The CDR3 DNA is TGTGCCAGCAGTTTCGGCAGGGGGTTCGCCGAGCAGTACTTC. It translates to CASSFGRGFAEQYF.

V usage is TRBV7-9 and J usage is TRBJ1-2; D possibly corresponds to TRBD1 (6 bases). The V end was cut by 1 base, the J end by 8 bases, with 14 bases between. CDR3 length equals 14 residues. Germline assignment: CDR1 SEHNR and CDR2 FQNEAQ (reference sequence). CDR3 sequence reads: CASSLGQLQGGYTF. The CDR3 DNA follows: TGTGCCAGCAGCTTAGGGCAACTCCAGGGGGGCTACACCTTC.

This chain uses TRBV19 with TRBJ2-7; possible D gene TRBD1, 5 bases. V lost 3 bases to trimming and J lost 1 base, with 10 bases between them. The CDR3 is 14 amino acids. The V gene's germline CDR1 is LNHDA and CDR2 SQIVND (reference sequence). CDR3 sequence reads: CASSIGAGSYEQYF. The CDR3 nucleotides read TGTGCCAGTAGTATTGGGGCAGGGTCCTACGAGCAGTACTTC.

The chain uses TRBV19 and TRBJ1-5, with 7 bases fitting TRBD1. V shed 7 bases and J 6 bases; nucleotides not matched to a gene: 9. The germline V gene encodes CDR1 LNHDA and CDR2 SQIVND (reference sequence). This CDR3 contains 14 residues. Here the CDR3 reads CASTMGQGGQPQHF. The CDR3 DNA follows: TGTGCCAGTACTATGGGGCAGGGGGGTCAGCCCCAGCATTTT.

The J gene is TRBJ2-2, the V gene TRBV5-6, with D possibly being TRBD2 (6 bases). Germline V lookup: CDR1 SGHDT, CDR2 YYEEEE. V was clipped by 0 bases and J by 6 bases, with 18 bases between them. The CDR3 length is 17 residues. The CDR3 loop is CASSLDGHPGVAGELFF. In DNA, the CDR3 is TGTGCCAGCAGCTTGGATGGACACCCGGGAGTTGCCGGGGAGCTGTTTTTT.